The clone carrying this TCR beta chain appeared a single time. Assay execution proceeded at the deep level. The protocol was immunoSEQ multiplex PCR, while the TCRdb copy is restricted to in-frame clones and leaves out a portion. Of approximately 500,000 clones in the sample, roughly 80% were seen once. This CDR3 is 14 amino acids long. Germline V gene data show CDR1 as SGHTA and CDR2 as FQGNSA. The V gene lost 3 bases and the J gene lost 8 bases, with 16 bases spanning the gap. The data derive from a study of shared clonotypes between healthy human individuals. Input material: PBMCs. This chain links TRBV7-2 with TRBJ1-2, with no clear D. The sequence derives from a middle-aged woman in good health. Some clones in this sample may be carry-over from other donors' samples. The CDR3 DNA sequence: TGTGCCAGCAGCTTTGCCGACGCCCGAGGCGGCTACACCTTC. Residues: CASSFADARGGYTF.